Listed here are 2 T cell receptor beta chains from one sample, sequenced in a study of cytomegalovirus exposure and HLA in healthy donors. The PCR had 60 Vbeta and 13 Jbeta primers. Libraries were prepared by immunoSEQ multiplex PCR; TCRdb keeps only in-frame clonotypes and omits some of them. The sample lists 150,000 to 200,000 clones, around 86% occurring once. Material for sequencing was PBMCs. The source is a young woman in good health and CMV-seronegative.

V gene TRBV7-9 combines with J gene TRBJ1-1; D not resolved. The CDR3 is made up of 13 amino acids. With 2 bases removed from V and 5 bases from J, the gap between germline ends came to 9 bases. Germline loops: CDR1 SEHNR, CDR2 FQNEAQ (reference sequence). The DNA of the CDR3 is TGTGCCAGCAGCTTAATTTCCGGGACTGAAGCTTTCTTT. It encodes CASSLISGTEAFF.

V and J are TRBV10-3 and TRBJ2-3; 8 bases map to TRBD1. The V gene end was trimmed by 3 bases and the J gene end by 1 base; junction bases not matched to a gene: 3. The CDR3 is made up of 15 amino acids. The germline gives CDR1 ENHRY, CDR2 SYGVKD. The CDR3 nucleotides read TGTGCCATCAGTGATCAGACAGGGGGCACAGATACGCAGTATTTT. It is translated as CAISDQTGGTDTQYF.